This T cell receptor (beta chain) was obtained from a study of beta chain features in type 1 diabetes. Regarding the study as a whole: A greater similarity of naive, central memory and Treg TCRB repertoires was seen among patients than among healthy donors. Among patients with Type 1 diabetes, TCRB CDR3s were moderately but significantly shorter in every one of the four CD4+ subsets.

In regard to this clone: Its antigen is unidentified.

cDNA synthesis used the whole RNA isolate, giving expressed TCRB sequences. Measured with immunoSEQ multiplex PCR; TCRdb has only the in-frame clones, and not every one. This sample has almost 350,000 clones, with 9.3% found just once. V was cut by 4 bases and J by 4 bases, with 8 bases left in between. The CDR3 is 14 residues long. Germline loops: CDR1 SEHNR, CDR2 FQNEAQ (reference sequence). The TCR sequence derives from a man aged 25 to 40 with type 1 diabetes. Sample: central memory CD4+ T cells from blood. This chain links TRBV7-9 with TRBJ2-6; no firm D call. The CDR3 is CASSSFRGANVLTF. The CDR3 DNA sequence: TGTGCCAGCAGCTCCTTTAGGGGGGCCAACGTCCTGACTTTC.